The source of this T cell receptor (beta chain) is a study of blood T cell repertoires in COVID-19. Study in general: Sites in the United States, Italy and Spain provided acute and convalescent COVID-19 samples. The cDNA or gDNA used as material had been derived from T cells, B-cell-depleted T cells, or PBMCs.

TCRdb's table, derived via immunoSEQ multiplex PCR, lists solely in-frame clones and lacks some. The sample shows about 90,000 clones, about two thirds of them seen only once. This sequence was found in a woman of 80 years or more with acute or convalescent COVID-19. Sequenced material: peripheral blood.

The CDR3 loop reads CASSQERGQNNQPQHF. The CDR3 nucleotides read TGTGCCAGCAGCCAAGAACGGGGACAGAATAATCAGCCCCAGCATTTT. V usage is TRBV4-2 and J usage is TRBJ1-5; 7 bases line up with TRBD1. Germline lookup yields CDR1 LGHNA and CDR2 YNFKEQ. This CDR3 is 16 amino acids long. Losses at the gene ends were 0 bases for V and 4 bases for J; bases not matched to a gene: 6.